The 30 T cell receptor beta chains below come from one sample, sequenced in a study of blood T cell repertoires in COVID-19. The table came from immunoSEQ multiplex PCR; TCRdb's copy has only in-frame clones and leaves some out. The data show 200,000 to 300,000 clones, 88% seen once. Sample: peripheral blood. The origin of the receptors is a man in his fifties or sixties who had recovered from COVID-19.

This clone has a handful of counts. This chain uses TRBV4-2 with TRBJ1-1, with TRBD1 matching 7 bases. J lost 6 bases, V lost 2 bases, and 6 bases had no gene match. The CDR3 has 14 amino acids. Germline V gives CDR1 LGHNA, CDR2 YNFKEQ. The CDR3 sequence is CASSQLDREAEAFF. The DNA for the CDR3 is TGTGCCAGCAGCCAATTAGACAGGGAGGCTGAAGCTTTCTTT.

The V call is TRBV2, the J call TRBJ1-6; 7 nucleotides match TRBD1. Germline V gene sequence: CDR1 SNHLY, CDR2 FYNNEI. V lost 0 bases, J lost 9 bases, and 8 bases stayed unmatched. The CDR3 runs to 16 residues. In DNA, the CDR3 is TGTGCCAGCAGTGAAGCTTCGCAGGGGGTAGGTTCACCCCTCCACTTT. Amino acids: CASSEASQGVGSPLHF.

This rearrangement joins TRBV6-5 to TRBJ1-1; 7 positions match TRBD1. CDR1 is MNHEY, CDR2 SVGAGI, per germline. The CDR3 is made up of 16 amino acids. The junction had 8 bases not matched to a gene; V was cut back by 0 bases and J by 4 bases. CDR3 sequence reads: CASSYSRGQRGTEAFF. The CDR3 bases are TGTGCCAGCAGTTACTCGAGGGGACAGAGGGGCACTGAAGCTTTCTTT.

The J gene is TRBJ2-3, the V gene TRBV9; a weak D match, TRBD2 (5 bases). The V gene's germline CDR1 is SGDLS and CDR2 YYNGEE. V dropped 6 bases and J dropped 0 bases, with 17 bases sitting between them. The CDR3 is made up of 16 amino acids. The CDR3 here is CASTQGSGTSTDTQYF. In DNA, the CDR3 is TGTGCCAGCACCCAAGGAAGCGGTACTAGCACAGATACGCAGTATTTT. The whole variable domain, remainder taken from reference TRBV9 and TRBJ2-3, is DSGVTQTPKHLITATGQRVTLRCSPRSGDLSVYWYQQSLDQGLQFLIQYYNGEERAKGNILERFSAQQFPDLHSELNLSSLELGDSALYFCASTQGSGTSTDTQYFGPGTRLTVL.

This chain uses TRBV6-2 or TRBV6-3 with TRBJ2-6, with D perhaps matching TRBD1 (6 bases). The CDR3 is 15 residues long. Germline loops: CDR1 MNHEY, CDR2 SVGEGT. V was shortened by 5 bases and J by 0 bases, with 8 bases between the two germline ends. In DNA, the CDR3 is TGTGCCAGCAGTCCACAGGGCTCTGGGGCCAACGTCCTGACTTTC. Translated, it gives CASSPQGSGANVLTF.

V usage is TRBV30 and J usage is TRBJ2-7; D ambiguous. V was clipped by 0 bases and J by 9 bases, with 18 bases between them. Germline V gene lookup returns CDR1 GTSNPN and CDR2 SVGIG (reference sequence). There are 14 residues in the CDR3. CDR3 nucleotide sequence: TGTGCCTGGAGTGTCATTCGATCGCTACGAGGGCAGTACTTC. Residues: CAWSVIRSLRGQYF.

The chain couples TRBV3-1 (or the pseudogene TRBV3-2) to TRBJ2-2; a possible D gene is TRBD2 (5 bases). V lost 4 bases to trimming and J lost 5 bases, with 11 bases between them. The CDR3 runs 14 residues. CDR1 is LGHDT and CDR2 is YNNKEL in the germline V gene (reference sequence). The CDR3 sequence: CASSRRLATGELFF. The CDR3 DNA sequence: TGTGCCAGCAGCCGGAGGCTAGCAACCGGGGAGCTGTTTTTT.

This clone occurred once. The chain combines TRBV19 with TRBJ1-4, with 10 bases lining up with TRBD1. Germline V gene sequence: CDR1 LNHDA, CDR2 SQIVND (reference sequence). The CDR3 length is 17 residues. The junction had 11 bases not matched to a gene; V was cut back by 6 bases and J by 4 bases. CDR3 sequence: CASRRRDRGLGNEKLFF. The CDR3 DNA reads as TGTGCCAGTAGACGCCGGGACAGGGGTCTGGGTAATGAAAAACTGTTTTTT.

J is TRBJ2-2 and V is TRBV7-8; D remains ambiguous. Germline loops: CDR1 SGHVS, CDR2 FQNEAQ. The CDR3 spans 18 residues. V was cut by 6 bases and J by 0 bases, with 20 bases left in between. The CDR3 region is CASSSWLPPNPNTGELFF. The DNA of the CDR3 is TGTGCCAGCAGTTCGTGGCTTCCGCCAAACCCGAACACCGGGGAGCTGTTTTTT.

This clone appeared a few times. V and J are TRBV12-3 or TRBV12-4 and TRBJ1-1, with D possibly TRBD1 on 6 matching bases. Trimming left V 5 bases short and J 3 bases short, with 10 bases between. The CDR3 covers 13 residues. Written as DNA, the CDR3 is TGTGCCAGCAGTGGACAGAGCCACACTGAAGCTTTCTTT. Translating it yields CASSGQSHTEAFF.

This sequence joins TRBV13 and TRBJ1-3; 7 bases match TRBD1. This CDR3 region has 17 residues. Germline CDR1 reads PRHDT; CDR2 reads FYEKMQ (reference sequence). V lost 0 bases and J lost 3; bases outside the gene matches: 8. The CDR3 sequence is CASSLGPPGGGGNTIYF. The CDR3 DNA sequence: TGTGCCAGCAGCTTAGGCCCCCCAGGGGGAGGTGGAAACACCATATATTTT.

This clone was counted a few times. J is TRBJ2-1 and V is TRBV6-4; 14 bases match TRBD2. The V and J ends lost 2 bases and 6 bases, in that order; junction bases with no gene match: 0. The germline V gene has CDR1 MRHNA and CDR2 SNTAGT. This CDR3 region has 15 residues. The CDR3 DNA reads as TGTGCCAGCAGTGACGGGACTAGCGGGGGCAATGAGCAGTTCTTC. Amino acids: CASSDGTSGGNEQFF.

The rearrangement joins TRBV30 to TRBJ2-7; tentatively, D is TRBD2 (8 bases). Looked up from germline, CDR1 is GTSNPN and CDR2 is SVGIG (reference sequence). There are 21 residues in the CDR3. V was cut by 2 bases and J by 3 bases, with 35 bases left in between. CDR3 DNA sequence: TGTGCCTGGAGTTTTATGGGCTTAACTCCGAGACAGGGACTAGGTGTCTACGAGCAGTACTTC. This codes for CAWSFMGLTPRQGLGVYEQYF.

The CDR3: CASSQEFWASGARGDTQYF. Here the CDR3 DNA reads TGTGCCAGCAGCCAAGAGTTTTGGGCTAGCGGGGCGCGGGGAGATACGCAGTATTTT. This chain joins TRBV4-2 and TRBJ2-3; 9 nucleotides align to TRBD2. Germline V gene lookup returns CDR1 LGHNA and CDR2 YNFKEQ. Trimming took 0 bases from V and 5 from J; bases not matched to a gene: 15. This CDR3 comprises 19 residues.

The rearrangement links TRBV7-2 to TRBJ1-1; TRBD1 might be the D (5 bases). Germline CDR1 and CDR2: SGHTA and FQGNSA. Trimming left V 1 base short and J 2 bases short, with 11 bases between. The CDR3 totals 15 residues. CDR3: CASSLDLGTNTEAFF. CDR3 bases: TGTGCCAGCAGCTTAGATCTGGGGACTAACACTGAAGCTTTCTTT.

The DNA for the CDR3 is TGTGCCAGCAGTTACCGACAGGGGGCCCTCTATGGCTACACCTTC. Amino acid sequence: CASSYRQGALYGYTF. J is TRBJ1-2 and V is TRBV6-5; 10 nucleotides agree with TRBD1. The CDR3 is made up of 15 amino acids. CDR1 and CDR2 from the germline V gene are MNHEY and SVGAGI. The J segment lost 4 bases and the V segment lost 2 bases, leaving 4 bases of the junction unmatched.

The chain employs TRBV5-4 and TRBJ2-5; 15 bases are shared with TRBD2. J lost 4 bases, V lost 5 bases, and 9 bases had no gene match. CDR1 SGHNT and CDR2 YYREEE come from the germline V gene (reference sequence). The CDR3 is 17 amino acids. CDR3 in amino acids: CASSLRTSGGGRETQYF. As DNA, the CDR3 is TGTGCCAGCAGTTTACGGACTAGCGGGGGGGGCCGAGAGACCCAGTACTTC.

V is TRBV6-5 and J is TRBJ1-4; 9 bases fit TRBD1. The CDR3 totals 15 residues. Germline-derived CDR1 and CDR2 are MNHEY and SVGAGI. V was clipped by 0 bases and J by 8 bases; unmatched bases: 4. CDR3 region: CASSYSGQGSEKLFF. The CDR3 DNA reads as TGTGCCAGCAGTTACTCCGGACAGGGGAGCGAAAAACTGTTTTTT.

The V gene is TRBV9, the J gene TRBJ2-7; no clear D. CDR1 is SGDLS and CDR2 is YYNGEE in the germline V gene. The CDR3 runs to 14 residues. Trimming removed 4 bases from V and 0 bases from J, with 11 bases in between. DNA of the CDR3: TGTGCCAGCAGCCCCGGGTCGGGCTCCTACGAGCAGTACTTC. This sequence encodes CASSPGSGSYEQYF.

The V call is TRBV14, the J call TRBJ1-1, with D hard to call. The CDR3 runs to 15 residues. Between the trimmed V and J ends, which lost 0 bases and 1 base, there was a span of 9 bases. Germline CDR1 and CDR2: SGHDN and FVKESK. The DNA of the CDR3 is TGTGCCAGCAGCCAAGACCAGTTGCCGAACACTGAAGCTTTCTTT. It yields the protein CASSQDQLPNTEAFF. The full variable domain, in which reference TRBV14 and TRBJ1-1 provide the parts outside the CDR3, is EAGVTQFPSHSVIEKGQTVTLRCDPISGHDNLYWYRRVMGKEIKFLLHFVKESKQDESGMPNNRFLAERTGGTYSTLKVQPAELEDSGVYFCASSQDQLPNTEAFFGQGTRLTVV.

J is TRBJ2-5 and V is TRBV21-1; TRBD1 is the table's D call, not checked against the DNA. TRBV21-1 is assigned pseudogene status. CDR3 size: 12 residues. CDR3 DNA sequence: TGTGCCAGGGGCCCATCCCAAGAGACCCAGTACTTC. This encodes CARGPSQETQYF.

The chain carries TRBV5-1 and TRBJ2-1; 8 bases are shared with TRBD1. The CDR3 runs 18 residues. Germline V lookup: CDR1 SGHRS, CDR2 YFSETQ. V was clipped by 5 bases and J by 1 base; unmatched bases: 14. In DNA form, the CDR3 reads TGCGCCAGCAGGAAAGGGCAGGGGGCAACCAATTCCTACAATGAGCAGTTCTTC. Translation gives CASRKGQGATNSYNEQFF. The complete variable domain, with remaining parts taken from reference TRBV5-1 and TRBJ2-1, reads KAGVTQTPRYLIKTRGQQVTLSCSPISGHRSVSWYQQTPGQGLQFLFEYFSETQRNKGNFPGRFSGRQFSNSRSEMNVSTLELGDSALYLCASRKGQGATNSYNEQFFGPGTRLTVL.

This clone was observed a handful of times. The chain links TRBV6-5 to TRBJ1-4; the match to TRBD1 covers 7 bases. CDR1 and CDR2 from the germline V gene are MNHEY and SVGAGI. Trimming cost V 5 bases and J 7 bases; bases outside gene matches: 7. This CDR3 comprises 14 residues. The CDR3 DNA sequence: TGTGCCAGCAGTAACAGGGGATCCTTTGAAAAACTGTTTTTT. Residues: CASSNRGSFEKLFF.

The DNA for the CDR3 is TGTGCCAGCAGTGAAATCTTTTCGCGGGGGGAAAAGAGGGATACGCAGTATTTT. Its protein product is CASSEIFSRGEKRDTQYF. The chain is built from TRBV6-1 and TRBJ2-3, with 8 bases matching TRBD2. CDR1 and CDR2 (germline): MNHNS, SASEGT. Unmatched junction bases numbered 16, after V lost 2 bases and J lost 6 bases. The CDR3 totals 18 residues.

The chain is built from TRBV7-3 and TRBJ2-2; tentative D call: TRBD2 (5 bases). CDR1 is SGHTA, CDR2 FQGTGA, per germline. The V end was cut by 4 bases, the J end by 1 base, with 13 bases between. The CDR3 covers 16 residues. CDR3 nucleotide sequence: TGTGCCAGCAGCTATCTCGCCGCGGGGAACACCGGGGAGCTGTTTTTT. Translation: CASSYLAAGNTGELFF. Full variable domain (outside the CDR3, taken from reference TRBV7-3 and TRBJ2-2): GAGVSQTPSNKVTEKGKYVELRCDPISGHTALYWYRQSLGQGPEFLIYFQGTGAADDSGLPNDRFFAVRPEGSVSTLKIQRTERGDSAVYLCASSYLAAGNTGELFFGEGSRLTVL.

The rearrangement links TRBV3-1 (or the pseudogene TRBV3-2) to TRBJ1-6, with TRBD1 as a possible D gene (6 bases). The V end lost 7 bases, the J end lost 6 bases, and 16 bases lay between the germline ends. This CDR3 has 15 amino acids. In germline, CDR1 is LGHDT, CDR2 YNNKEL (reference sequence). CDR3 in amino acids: CASTATAGANSPLHF. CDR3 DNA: TGTGCCAGCACCGCGACGGCGGGGGCTAATTCACCCCTCCACTTT.

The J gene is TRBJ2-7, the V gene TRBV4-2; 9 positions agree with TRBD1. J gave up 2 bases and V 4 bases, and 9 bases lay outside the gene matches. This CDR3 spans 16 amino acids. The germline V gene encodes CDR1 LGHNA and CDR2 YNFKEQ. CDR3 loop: CASSPLDRGPTYEQYF. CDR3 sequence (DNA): TGTGCCAGCAGCCCTTTGGACAGGGGCCCGACCTACGAGCAGTACTTC.

The CDR3 loop reads CASSTQGTDTQYF. In DNA form, the CDR3 reads TGTGCCAGCAGCACCCAGGGGACAGATACGCAGTATTTT. V and J are TRBV7-2 and TRBJ2-3, with D possibly being TRBD1 (6 bases). Germline V gene data show CDR1 as SGHTA and CDR2 as FQGNSA. The length of the CDR3 is 13 residues. Trimming pared 5 bases from V and 3 bases from J, leaving 9 bases between.

CDR3 amino acids: CASSSRVRAAGELFF. Here the CDR3 DNA reads TGTGCCAGCAGCTCCCGGGTCAGGGCTGCCGGGGAGCTGTTTTTT. The rearrangement uses TRBV5-8 and TRBJ2-2; D might be TRBD1 (5 bases). The ends were cut back, 3 bases at V and 6 bases at J, with 15 bases in the middle. Germline CDR1 is SGHTS and CDR2 is YDEGEE. CDR3 length equals 15 residues.

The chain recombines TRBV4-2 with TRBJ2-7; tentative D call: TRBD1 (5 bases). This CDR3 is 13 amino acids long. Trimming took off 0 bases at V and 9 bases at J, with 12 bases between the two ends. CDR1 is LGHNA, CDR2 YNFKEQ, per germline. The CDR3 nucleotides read TGTGCCAGCAGCCAAGATCTAGGGGTCGCGCAGTACTTC. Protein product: CASSQDLGVAQYF.